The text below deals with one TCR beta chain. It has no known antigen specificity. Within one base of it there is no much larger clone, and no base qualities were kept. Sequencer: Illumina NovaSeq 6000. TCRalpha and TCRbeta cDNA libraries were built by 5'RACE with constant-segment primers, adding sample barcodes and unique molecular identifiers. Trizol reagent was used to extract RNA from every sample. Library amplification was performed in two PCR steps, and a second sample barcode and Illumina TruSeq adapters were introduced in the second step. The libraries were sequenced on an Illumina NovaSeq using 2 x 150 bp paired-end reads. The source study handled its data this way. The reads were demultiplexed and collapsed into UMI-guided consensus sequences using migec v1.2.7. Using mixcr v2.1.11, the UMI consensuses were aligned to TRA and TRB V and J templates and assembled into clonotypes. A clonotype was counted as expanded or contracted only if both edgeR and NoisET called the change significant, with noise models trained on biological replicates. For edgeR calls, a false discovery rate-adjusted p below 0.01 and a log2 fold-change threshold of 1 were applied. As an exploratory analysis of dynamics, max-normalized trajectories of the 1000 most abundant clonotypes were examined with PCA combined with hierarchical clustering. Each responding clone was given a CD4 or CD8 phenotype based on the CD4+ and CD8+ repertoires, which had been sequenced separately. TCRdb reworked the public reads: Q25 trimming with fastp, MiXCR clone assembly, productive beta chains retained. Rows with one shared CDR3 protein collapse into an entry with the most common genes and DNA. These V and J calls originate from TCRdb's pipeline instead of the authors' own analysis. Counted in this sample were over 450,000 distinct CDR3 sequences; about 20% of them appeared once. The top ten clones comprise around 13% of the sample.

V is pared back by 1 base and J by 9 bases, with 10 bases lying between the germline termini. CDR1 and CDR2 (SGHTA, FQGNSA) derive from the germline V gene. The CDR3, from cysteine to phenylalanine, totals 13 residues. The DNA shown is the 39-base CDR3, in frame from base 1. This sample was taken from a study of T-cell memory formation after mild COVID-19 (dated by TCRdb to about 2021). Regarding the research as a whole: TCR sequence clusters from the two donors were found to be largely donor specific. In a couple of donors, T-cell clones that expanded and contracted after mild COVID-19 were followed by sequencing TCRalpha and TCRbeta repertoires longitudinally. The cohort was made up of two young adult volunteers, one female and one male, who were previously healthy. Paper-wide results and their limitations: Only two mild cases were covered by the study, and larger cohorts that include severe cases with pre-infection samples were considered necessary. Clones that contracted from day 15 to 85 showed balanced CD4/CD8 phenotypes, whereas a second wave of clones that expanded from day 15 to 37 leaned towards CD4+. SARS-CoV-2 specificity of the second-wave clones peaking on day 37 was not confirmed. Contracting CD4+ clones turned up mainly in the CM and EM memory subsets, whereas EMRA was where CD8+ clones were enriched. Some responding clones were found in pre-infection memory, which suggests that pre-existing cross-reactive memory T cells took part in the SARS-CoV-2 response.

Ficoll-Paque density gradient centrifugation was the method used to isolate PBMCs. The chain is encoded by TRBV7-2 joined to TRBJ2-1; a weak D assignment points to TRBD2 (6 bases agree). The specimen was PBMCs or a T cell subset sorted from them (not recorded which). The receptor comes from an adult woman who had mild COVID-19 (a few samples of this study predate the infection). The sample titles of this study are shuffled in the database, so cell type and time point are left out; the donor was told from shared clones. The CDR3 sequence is CASSLVAGLEQFF. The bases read TGTGCCAGCAGCTTAGTCGCGGGGCTTGAGCAGTTCTTC.